The 17 T cell receptor beta chains reported below all come from one sample, sequenced in a study of blood T cell repertoires in COVID-19. Here immunoSEQ multiplex PCR was the method, and the copy in TCRdb shows in-frame clones only, minus some. The table includes some 400,000 clones, roughly 91% detected once. The sequencing sample was made of PBMCs or T cells enriched from blood (not recorded which). The receptors here all came from a woman under 40 who had recovered from COVID-19.

The chain combines TRBV28 with TRBJ1-2, with D possibly matching TRBD1 (5 bases). The CDR3 loop spans 14 amino acids. V was shortened by 5 bases and J by 3 bases, with 13 bases between the two germline ends. Germline V CDR1 and CDR2: MDHEN, SYDVKM. The CDR3 DNA sequence: TGTGCCAGCAGTCCCGGGGGGTCCTACTATGGCTACACCTTC. This encodes CASSPGGSYYGYTF.

V gene TRBV19 combines with J gene TRBJ1-4; 8 bases are shared with TRBD1. V lost 5 bases, J lost 8 bases, and 7 bases stayed unmatched. Germline V gives CDR1 LNHDA, CDR2 SQIVND (reference sequence). This CDR3 is built from 14 residues. CDR3 loop: CASSVDRVGEKLFF. The CDR3 region has the DNA TGTGCCAGTAGTGTGGACAGGGTAGGAGAAAAACTGTTTTTT. The full variable domain, in which reference TRBV19 and TRBJ1-4 provide the parts outside the CDR3, is DGGITQSPKYLFRKEGQNVTLSCEQNLNHDAMYWYRQDPGQGLRLIYYSQIVNDFQKGDIAEGYSVSREKKESFPLTVTSAQKNPTAFYLCASSVDRVGEKLFFGSGTQLSVL.

The chain joins TRBV6-2 or TRBV6-3 to TRBJ2-1, with 8 bases aligning to TRBD1. CDR1 is MNHEY, CDR2 SVGEGT, per germline. The junction had 10 bases not matched to a gene; V was cut back by 2 bases and J by 7 bases. This CDR3 region has 16 residues. Written as DNA, the CDR3 is TGTGCCAGCAGTTACCCCCCGCAGGGGGCGCGGAATGAGCAGTTCTTC. Translation: CASSYPPQGARNEQFF.

The chain links TRBV2 to TRBJ2-3; weak D call: TRBD1 (5 bases). V was pared by 6 bases and J by 3 bases, with 7 bases between. The CDR3 is made up of 12 amino acids. The germline V gene encodes CDR1 SNHLY and CDR2 FYNNEI. CDR3 protein: CASRGETDTQYF. CDR3 nucleotide sequence: TGTGCCAGCAGAGGGGAAACAGATACGCAGTATTTT.

The chain couples TRBV11-2 to TRBJ2-2, with TRBD2 matching over 15 bases. Per germline, CDR1 SGHAT and CDR2 FQNNGV. CDR3 length equals 17 residues. J was trimmed by 6 bases and V by 6 bases; bases with no gene match: 8. CDR3 sequence: CASRRGLAGGRPGELFF. The CDR3 DNA follows: TGTGCCAGCAGAAGGGGACTAGCGGGAGGACGACCCGGGGAGCTGTTTTTT.

In its sample, this clone was seen once. V usage is TRBV5-4 and J usage is TRBJ1-2; 8 nucleotides agree with TRBD1. From germline, CDR1 is SGHNT and CDR2 YYREEE (reference sequence). The V segment lost 0 bases and the J segment 1 base; nucleotides outside the gene matches: 14. This CDR3 spans 19 amino acids. CDR3 region: CASSLAGQGIQKNNYGYTF. The CDR3 DNA follows: TGTGCCAGCAGCTTGGCCGGACAGGGCATACAGAAGAATAACTATGGCTACACCTTC.

This clone was seen only once. This chain joins TRBV1 and TRBJ2-1; the table names TRBD2, a call not compared with the DNA. TRBV1 is termed a pseudogene. The CDR3 has 16 amino acids. In DNA form, the CDR3 reads TGCACCAGCAGCCAAGATAGGGGCGGGAGGAGAAATGAGCAGTTCTTC. As protein: CTSSQDRGGRRNEQFF.

This sequence joins TRBV7-2 and TRBJ1-1; D remains unclear. CDR3 length equals 14 residues. V was trimmed by 5 bases and J by 2 bases, leaving 12 bases between them. The germline V gene encodes CDR1 SGHTA and CDR2 FQGNSA. In DNA form, the CDR3 reads TGTGCCAGCAGCATATTCGTGGGCAACACTGAAGCTTTCTTT. It yields the protein CASSIFVGNTEAFF.

The chain is built from TRBV29-1 and TRBJ1-1; weak D call: TRBD1 (6 bases). This CDR3 spans 16 amino acids. Germline CDR1 reads SQVTM; CDR2 reads ANQGSEA. V was shortened by 4 bases and J by 1 base, with 19 bases between the two germline ends. The CDR3 sequence: CSVGRPEDRQNTEAFF. CDR3 sequence (DNA): TGCAGCGTTGGAAGGCCTGAGGACAGACAGAACACTGAAGCTTTCTTT.

The J gene is TRBJ1-5, the V gene TRBV11-2; perhaps TRBD1 as D (5 bases). V shed 5 bases and J shed 4 bases, with 12 bases lying between them. This CDR3 comprises 14 residues. Germline CDR1 and CDR2: SGHAT and FQNNGV. The CDR3 reads CASSPVGGNQPQHF. The CDR3 DNA is TGTGCCAGCAGCCCAGTGGGGGGAAATCAGCCCCAGCATTTT. Supplemented by reference TRBV11-2 and TRBJ1-5, the full variable domain reads EAGVAQSPRYKIIEKRQSVAFWCNPISGHATLYWYQQILGQGPKLLIQFQNNGVVDDSQLPKDRFSAERLKGVDSTLKIQPAKLEDSAVYLCASSPVGGNQPQHFGDGTRLSIL.

This clone has only one observation. Other nucleotide sequences in the sample specify the same CDR3. The CDR3 nucleotides are TGTGCCAGCTCACCAACCGGAGATCAGCCCCAGCATTTT. Its protein is CASSPTGDQPQHF. The V and J genes are TRBV18 and TRBJ1-5, with unresolved D. V lost 2 bases and J 5 bases, leaving 7 bases between the germline ends. CDR3 length equals 13 residues. Germline V gene sequence: CDR1 KGHSH, CDR2 LQKENI. The variable domain in full, completed from reference TRBV18 and TRBJ1-5, reads NAGVMQNPRHLVRRRGQEARLRCSPMKGHSHVYWYRQLPEEGLKFMVYLQKENIIDESGMPKERFSAEFPKEGPSILRIQQVVRGDSAAYFCASSPTGDQPQHFGDGTRLSIL.

The chain couples TRBV5-1 to TRBJ2-1; 8 nucleotides agree with TRBD1. The CDR3 runs to 16 residues. J gave up 3 bases and V 1 base, and 6 bases lay outside the gene matches. Germline loops: CDR1 SGHRS, CDR2 YFSETQ. This CDR3 is CASSLLSGGGYNEQFF. The DNA for the CDR3 is TGCGCCAGCAGCTTGTTGTCAGGGGGCGGCTACAATGAGCAGTTCTTC.

This chain links TRBV2 with TRBJ1-1, with D possibly matching TRBD1 (6 bases). The CDR3 runs 15 residues. Trimming took off 2 bases at V and 2 bases at J, with 12 bases between the two ends. Germline assignment: CDR1 SNHLY and CDR2 FYNNEI. The CDR3 here is CASSEFRTVNTEAFF. CDR3 nucleotides: TGTGCCAGCAGTGAATTTCGGACAGTTAACACTGAAGCTTTCTTT.

The chain recombines TRBV5-6 with TRBJ2-1, with a tentative D call TRBD2 (5 bases). Germline V CDR1 and CDR2: SGHDT, YYEEEE. Trimming stripped 3 bases from V and 8 bases from J, with 15 bases between. There are 14 residues in the CDR3. The CDR3 is CASSSFGRTDEQFF. The CDR3 DNA reads TGTGCCAGCAGCTCCTTCGGCAGGACTGATGAGCAGTTCTTC.

The J gene is TRBJ2-2, the V gene TRBV6-5; 10 bases are a match to TRBD1. J lost 6 bases, V lost 6 bases, and 4 bases had no gene match. Germline CDR1 is MNHEY and CDR2 is SVGAGI. This CDR3 region has 14 residues. The CDR3 protein is CASSQDRGSGELFF. The CDR3 nucleotides read TGTGCCAGCAGCCAGGACAGGGGGTCCGGGGAGCTGTTTTTT.

The J gene is TRBJ1-2, the V gene TRBV10-3; no firm D call. V shed 11 bases and J shed 0 bases, with 28 bases lying between them. Per germline, CDR1 ENHRY and CDR2 SYGVKD. CDR3 length equals 18 residues. This CDR3 is CAARPSVVFGSANYGYTF. In DNA, the CDR3 is TGTGCCGCCCGCCCCTCAGTAGTTTTCGGGAGTGCTAACTATGGCTACACCTTC.

V usage is TRBV6-5 and J usage is TRBJ2-1; possible D gene TRBD1, 5 bases. Germline V lookup: CDR1 MNHEY, CDR2 SVGAGI. The V end was cut by 7 bases, the J end by 6 bases, with 19 bases between. The CDR3 has 15 residues. The CDR3 sequence is CASTTAVQGVNEQFF. CDR3 in DNA: TGTGCCAGCACCACCGCTGTGCAGGGTGTCAATGAGCAGTTCTTC.